This T cell receptor beta chain came from a study of blood T cell repertoires in COVID-19. Data came from immunoSEQ multiplex PCR; TCRdb stores just in-frame clones and leaves some out. The sample lists hundreds of thousands of clones; approximately 91% were seen once. V was pared by 4 bases and J by 5 bases, with 17 bases between. The CDR3 covers 15 residues. CDR1 and CDR2 (germline): LNHDA, SQIVND (reference sequence). The sequence was obtained from a woman in her fifties or sixties who had recovered from COVID-19. The chain couples TRBV19 to TRBJ2-5; possible D gene TRBD2, 6 bases. Sequencing used PBMCs or T cells enriched from blood (not recorded which). In nucleotides, the CDR3 is TGTGCCAGTAGTACCACAGGTTCTGGAGGGGAGACCCAGTACTTC. It encodes CASSTTGSGGETQYF.